This entry lists 26 T cell receptor beta chains sequenced from one sample in a study of blood T cell repertoires in COVID-19. Assay: immunoSEQ multiplex PCR; the TCRdb copy retains only in-frame clones and omits some. The sample holds around 460,000 clones; approximately 90% are singletons and the top ten take 0.8% to 0.85%. Sequencing was carried out using peripheral blood. These receptors came from a man aged 18 to 35 with COVID-19, enrolled during active disease.

The gene calls are TRBV5-6 and TRBJ2-1, with TRBD1 matching over 7 bases. V lost 0 bases, J lost 10 bases, and 4 bases stayed unmatched. Germline V gene data show CDR1 as SGHDT and CDR2 as YYEEEE. The CDR3 extends over 13 amino acids. The CDR3 region has the DNA TGTGCCAGCAGCTTGGCACTAGGGGGCGAGCAGTTCTTC. This gives the protein CASSLALGGEQFF.

The chain joins TRBV6-5 to TRBJ1-1; no reliable D call. Trimming stripped 6 bases from V and 2 bases from J, with 10 bases between. CDR3 size: 13 residues. Germline lookup yields CDR1 MNHEY and CDR2 SVGAGI. The CDR3: CASSPHSNTEAFF. CDR3 bases: TGTGCCAGCAGCCCCCACTCAAACACTGAAGCTTTCTTT.

This chain joins TRBV4-2 and TRBJ2-1; TRBD2 might be the D (5 bases). The germline CDR1 and CDR2 sequences are LGHNA and YNFKEQ. There are 17 residues in the CDR3. Trimming cost V 0 bases and J 4 bases, with 16 bases left between them. The DNA of the CDR3 is TGTGCCAGCAGCCAAGAACCGATAGTTCGCGGGTACAATGAGCAGTTCTTC. This sequence encodes CASSQEPIVRGYNEQFF.

The chain combines TRBV27 with TRBJ1-5; possibly TRBD1 for D (5 bases). The CDR3 runs 16 residues. CDR1 MNHEY and CDR2 SMNVEV come from the germline V gene (reference sequence). Trimming stripped 0 bases from V and 5 bases from J, with 14 bases between. Here the CDR3 DNA reads TGTGCCAGCAGTTTATCAGGCCAGGGTTTCGATCAGCCCCAGCATTTT. It codes for CASSLSGQGFDQPQHF.

The chain employs TRBV14 and TRBJ2-2; 8 nucleotides line up with TRBD2. V lost 0 bases and J lost 4; bases outside the gene matches: 4. CDR3 length equals 16 residues. The germline CDR1 and CDR2 sequences are SGHDN and FVKESK. As DNA, the CDR3 is TGTGCCAGCAGCCAAGAAGGTCGGGGGGGCACCGGGGAGCTGTTTTTT. This sequence encodes CASSQEGRGGTGELFF.

The chain has TRBV3-1 (or the pseudogene TRBV3-2) and TRBJ1-1, with TRBD1 matching 7 bases. This CDR3 has 14 amino acids. V gave up 4 bases and J gave up 5 bases; unmatched junction bases: 7. Germline V gene sequence: CDR1 LGHDT, CDR2 YNNKEL (reference sequence). This CDR3 reads CASSLLSGGTEAFF. CDR3 coding DNA: TGTGCCAGCAGCCTACTATCAGGGGGAACTGAAGCTTTCTTT.

The chain has TRBV7-9 and TRBJ2-3, with 7 bases matching TRBD1. The CDR3 is made up of 14 amino acids. Germline V gene lookup returns CDR1 SEHNR and CDR2 FQNEAQ (reference sequence). V lost 3 bases, J lost 5 bases, and 5 bases stayed unmatched. For the CDR3, the DNA is TGTGCCAGCAGCTTGGGCAGGGGGAGAGATACGCAGTATTTT. It yields the protein CASSLGRGRDTQYF.

As concerns this clone: One junction end disagrees with the germline gene, perhaps due to a read error. This rearrangement joins TRBV6-1 to TRBJ1-1, with D uncertain. CDR1 and CDR2 from the germline V gene are MNHNS and SASEGT. This CDR3 has 13 amino acids. Here the CDR3 reads CASTERGRTEAFF. The DNA for the CDR3 is TGTGCCAGCACTGAACGGGGTCGAACTGAAGCTTTCTTT.

The chain carries TRBV24-1 and TRBJ2-7; TRBD2 might be the D (5 bases). This CDR3 has 15 amino acids. In germline, CDR1 is KGHDR, CDR2 SFDVKD. With 6 bases removed from V and 2 bases from J, the gap between germline ends came to 16 bases. This CDR3 reads CATSLRVCPTYEQYF. The CDR3 DNA reads TGTGCCACCAGTCTGCGGGTGTGCCCGACCTACGAGCAGTACTTC.

Points on this clone: This sample also contains other DNA sequences that code for the same CDR3. V gene TRBV7-9 combines with J gene TRBJ2-7, with TRBD2 identical over 7 bases. This CDR3 is built from 13 residues. Germline V gene data show CDR1 as SEHNR and CDR2 as FQNEAQ (reference sequence). V dropped 2 bases and J dropped 3; count of bases not matched to a gene: 1. The CDR3 coding sequence is TGTGCCAGCAGCTTACCTAGCGGCTACGAGCAGTACTTC. It yields the protein CASSLPSGYEQYF.

The rearrangement uses TRBV10-1 and TRBJ1-6; 10 nucleotides agree with TRBD1. Per germline, CDR1 WNHNN and CDR2 SYGVQD (reference sequence). The trim removed 2 bases at V and 7 bases at J, leaving 5 bases unmatched. The CDR3 is made up of 16 amino acids. The CDR3 sequence is CASSEGRQGANSPLHF. CDR3 DNA sequence: TGCGCCAGCAGTGAGGGGAGACAGGGGGCGAATTCACCCCTCCACTTT.

The chain recombines TRBV13 with TRBJ2-4; TRBD1 is a possible D gene (5 bases). This CDR3 comprises 13 residues. The germline gives CDR1 PRHDT, CDR2 FYEKMQ (reference sequence). The V gene lost 8 bases and the J gene lost 6 bases, with 14 bases spanning the gap. The CDR3 DNA is TGTGCCAGCGCCCTCGGAACAGGAAACATTCAGTACTTC. It yields the protein CASALGTGNIQYF.

This clone was found a few times. V gene TRBV21-1 combines with J gene TRBJ2-7; the table's D call, TRBD1, has no DNA check behind it. TRBV21-1 is termed a pseudogene. CDR3 length: 16 amino acids. The CDR3 here is CASSKALGQGTYEQYF. The CDR3 bases are TGTGCCAGCAGCAAAGCGCTTGGACAGGGAACCTACGAGCAGTACTTC.

The rearrangement joins TRBV27 to TRBJ2-6; D is unclear. Trimming pared 5 bases from V and 0 bases from J, leaving 20 bases between. CDR1 is MNHEY, CDR2 SMNVEV, per germline (reference sequence). This CDR3 contains 19 residues. As DNA, the CDR3 is TGTGCCAGCAGTCCCCCGAGAAGTTCCTCGATCTCTGGGGCCAACGTCCTGACTTTC. Amino acid sequence: CASSPPRSSSISGANVLTF. Full variable domain (outside the CDR3, taken from reference TRBV27 and TRBJ2-6): EAQVTQNPRYLITVTGKKLTVTCSQNMNHEYMSWYRQDPGLGLRQIYYSMNVEVTDKGDVPEGYKVSRKEKRNFPLILESPSPNQTSLYFCASSPPRSSSISGANVLTFGAGSRLTVL.

The chain joins TRBV11-2 to TRBJ2-1; 9 bases line up with TRBD2. The CDR3 has 14 residues. Trimming cost V 4 bases and J 8 bases; bases outside gene matches: 6. The germline V gene has CDR1 SGHAT and CDR2 FQNNGV. The CDR3 nucleotides read TGTGCCAGCAGCTCCCCCATAGCGGGAGATGAGCAGTTCTTC. This encodes CASSSPIAGDEQFF.

This clone was seen just once. This chain links TRBV9 with TRBJ2-1; D is unresolved. V lost 1 base to trimming and J lost 5 bases, with 10 bases between them. This CDR3 is 14 amino acids long. In germline, CDR1 is SGDLS, CDR2 YYNGEE. In DNA form, the CDR3 reads TGTGCCAGCAGCGTACTTGCCCGGGACAATGAGCAGTTCTTC. It translates to CASSVLARDNEQFF.

The CDR3 loop reads CARMQGAGDYGYTF. DNA of the CDR3: TGTGCCAGAATGCAGGGGGCCGGAGACTATGGCTACACCTTC. This sequence joins TRBV2 and TRBJ1-2; 8 bases fit TRBD1. Germline assignment: CDR1 SNHLY and CDR2 FYNNEI. V shed 9 bases, J shed 3 bases, and the junction held 9 bases outside the gene matches. The CDR3 runs to 14 residues.

The rearrangement links TRBV11-2 to TRBJ1-4; TRBD1 is a possible D gene (6 bases). Germline CDR1 reads SGHAT; CDR2 reads FQNNGV. Trimming left V 1 base short and J 10 bases short, with 22 bases between. This CDR3 is built from 17 residues. The CDR3 DNA sequence: TGTGCCAGCAGCTTAGTTAGACAGGCCGACTCGGGAGGAAAACTGTTTTTT. Translation: CASSLVRQADSGGKLFF.

The chain employs TRBV18 and TRBJ2-6; TRBD1 matches at 10 bases. Trimming took 3 bases from V and 2 from J; bases not matched to a gene: 13. Germline CDR1 is KGHSH and CDR2 is LQKENI. The CDR3 sequence is 20 residues long. This chain's CDR3 is CASSPLGQGDFGAGANVLTF. The CDR3 DNA sequence: TGTGCCAGCTCACCCCTAGGACAGGGGGATTTTGGAGCTGGGGCCAACGTCCTGACTTTC.

The chain uses TRBV7-3 and TRBJ2-5; the match to TRBD2 covers 10 bases. Germline CDR1 SGHTA, CDR2 FQGTGA. The CDR3 runs 15 residues. V lost 7 bases to trimming and J lost 2 bases; unmatched junction nucleotides: 7. The CDR3 DNA sequence: TGTGCCAGCACCTCTAGCGGGAGTCAGCAAGAGACCCAGTACTTC. It encodes CASTSSGSQQETQYF.

V is TRBV7-6 and J is TRBJ2-6; TRBD1 aligns across 7 bases. In germline, CDR1 is SGHVS, CDR2 FNYEAQ. V lost 5 bases to trimming and J lost 1 base; unmatched junction nucleotides: 11. There are 18 residues in the CDR3. This CDR3 reads CASSQGGAEYSGANVLTF. The CDR3 DNA is TGTGCCAGCAGCCAAGGGGGCGCCGAGTATTCTGGGGCCAACGTCCTGACTTTC.

The chain couples TRBV2 to TRBJ2-5, with D perhaps TRBD2 (7 bases). Germline lookup yields CDR1 SNHLY and CDR2 FYNNEI. The CDR3 has 14 residues. Trimming removed 5 bases at V and 5 bases at J, with 15 bases between. CDR3 amino acids: CASSHGGATETQYF. DNA for the CDR3: TGTGCCAGCAGTCATGGGGGGGCGACGGAGACCCAGTACTTC.

CDR3 bases: TGTGCCAGCAGTGGAAGGAGACAGTCTGAAGCTTTCTTT. This sequence encodes CASSGRRQSEAFF. The V and J genes are TRBV2 and TRBJ1-1; D perhaps matches TRBD1 (5 bases). Germline V gives CDR1 SNHLY, CDR2 FYNNEI. The CDR3 has 13 residues. V dropped 4 bases and J dropped 6 bases, with 12 bases sitting between them.

This clone was seen only once. The CDR3 loop is CASSWRGQEETQYF. CDR3 nucleotides: TGTGCCAGCAGCTGGAGGGGGCAGGAGGAGACCCAGTACTTC. This chain connects TRBV5-5 to TRBJ2-5; tentative D call: TRBD1 (7 bases). The length of the CDR3 is 14 residues. The germline gives CDR1 SGHKS, CDR2 YYEKEE (reference sequence). V lost 3 bases and J lost 5, with 14 bases in between.

This clone was seen a single time. CDR3 DNA sequence: TGCAGCTTTTCGACAGGGAGTATCGATACGCAGTATTTT. This encodes CSFSTGSIDTQYF. The chain recombines TRBV29-1 with TRBJ2-3; 7 nucleotides agree with TRBD1. The CDR3 contains 13 residues. Germline V gives CDR1 SQVTM, CDR2 ANQGSEA. Trimming removed 8 bases from V and 6 bases from J; junction bases left unmatched: 11.

V and J are TRBV18 and TRBJ1-4; D possibly corresponds to TRBD1 (5 bases). CDR1 and CDR2 from the germline V gene are KGHSH and LQKENI. V shed 3 bases and J shed 3 bases, with 11 bases lying between them. The CDR3 sequence is 15 residues long. The CDR3 DNA is TGTGCCAGCTCACCGAACAAAGGGGCTAATGAAAAACTGTTTTTT. The encoded protein is CASSPNKGANEKLFF.